A single sample gave rise to the 31 T cell receptor beta chains below, sequenced in a study of T cell changes during pregnancy in multiple sclerosis (dated by TCRdb to between 2018 and 2021). Receptor amplification or capture employed the immunoSEQ multiplex PCR assay. The table comes from immuneACCESS by way of TCRdb, which keeps in-frame sequences with V and J called. Part of the clones is missing from these tables; in studies checked, under half for an unresolved V gene and the rest for unknown reasons. Counted in this sample were roughly 42,000 clones; 90% of them appeared once. The leading ten clones occupy about 7% of the sample. Sample: CD8+ T cells from peripheral blood mononuclear cells, taken in the third trimester of pregnancy. Receptors originate from a female donor with multiple sclerosis, enrolled in a pregnancy study.

The J gene is TRBJ2-1, the V gene TRBV4-1; D call uncertain. Germline V gene lookup returns CDR1 MGHRA and CDR2 YSYEKL. Between the trimmed V and J ends, which lost 0 bases and 8 bases, there was a span of 8 bases. The CDR3 runs 13 residues. CDR3 sequence: CASSQDKSYEQFF. CDR3 DNA: TGCGCCAGCAGCCAAGATAAGAGTTATGAGCAGTTCTTC.

The chain couples TRBV6-5 to TRBJ1-5; D unclear. The CDR3 totals 13 residues. Trimming took 11 bases from V and 6 from J, leaving 17 bases between them. Germline assignment: CDR1 MNHEY and CDR2 SVGAGI. CDR3 bases: TGTGCCTGCTCAAGAGCGCGGAGTCAGCCCCAGCATTTT. It codes for CACSRARSQPQHF.

The V call is TRBV19, the J call TRBJ1-2; unclear D gene. V gave up 5 bases and J gave up 0 bases, with 16 bases separating them. Germline V gene sequence: CDR1 LNHDA, CDR2 SQIVND (reference sequence). The CDR3 runs to 16 residues. The CDR3 protein is CASSGRIGQTNYGYTF. CDR3 DNA: TGTGCCAGTAGTGGCCGCATTGGTCAGACTAACTATGGCTACACCTTC.

Written as DNA, the CDR3 is TGTGCCAGCAGTTTAGTAACTAGCGGGAACTACGAGCAGTACTTC. Translated: CASSLVTSGNYEQYF. The chain has TRBV28 and TRBJ2-7, with 10 nucleotides matching TRBD2. V was pared by 2 bases and J by 3 bases, with 4 bases of the junction left unmatched. The germline gives CDR1 MDHEN, CDR2 SYDVKM. The CDR3 has 15 amino acids.

V and J are TRBV18 and TRBJ2-7; TRBD1 is a possible D gene (6 bases). Trimming shortened V by 3 bases and J by 3 bases, and 12 bases separated the two germline ends. The CDR3 loop spans 14 amino acids. Germline V gene lookup returns CDR1 KGHSH and CDR2 LQKENI. The CDR3 nucleotides read TGTGCCAGCTCACCCCCAATAGGGGGCTACGAGCAGTACTTC. Translated, it gives CASSPPIGGYEQYF. The full variable domain, with the rest looked up from reference TRBV18 and TRBJ2-7, is NAGVMQNPRHLVRRRGQEARLRCSPMKGHSHVYWYRQLPEEGLKFMVYLQKENIIDESGMPKERFSAEFPKEGPSILRIQQVVRGDSAAYFCASSPPIGGYEQYFGPGTRLTVT.

The chain is built from TRBV9 and TRBJ2-3; D uncertain. Trimming left V 9 bases short and J 3 bases short, with 11 bases between. Germline V lookup: CDR1 SGDLS, CDR2 YYNGEE. The CDR3 covers 12 residues. This CDR3 is CATERLTDTQYF. The CDR3 DNA reads as TGTGCCACCGAGAGACTTACAGATACGCAGTATTTT.

V usage is TRBV5-4 and J usage is TRBJ2-5; TRBD2 is a possible D gene (6 bases). This CDR3 region has 14 residues. Germline CDR1 and CDR2: SGHNT and YYREEE (reference sequence). V lost 4 bases and J 5 bases, leaving 15 bases between the germline ends. CDR3 residues: CASSPGGSAETQYF. Written as DNA, the CDR3 is TGTGCCAGCAGCCCCGGGGGTAGCGCGGAGACCCAGTACTTC. The variable domain in full, completed from reference TRBV5-4 and TRBJ2-5, reads ETGVTQSPTHLIKTRGQQVTLRCSSQSGHNTVSWYQQALGQGPQFIFQYYREEENGRGNFPPRFSGLQFPNYSSELNVNALELDDSALYLCASSPGGSAETQYFGPGTRLLVL.

For this clone: This same CDR3 is encoded by further DNA sequences in the sample. This chain's CDR3 is CASSLQGLNTEAFF. The CDR3 DNA sequence: TGTGCCAGCAGCCTACAGGGTTTGAACACTGAAGCTTTCTTT. The gene calls are TRBV27 and TRBJ1-1; possibly TRBD1 for D (6 bases). Trimming cost V 6 bases and J 0 bases, with 11 bases left between them. The CDR3 covers 14 residues. Germline assignment: CDR1 MNHEY and CDR2 SMNVEV (reference sequence).

The rearrangement links TRBV28 to TRBJ2-5, with 9 bases matching TRBD1. Unmatched junction bases numbered 15, after V lost 5 bases and J lost 5 bases. CDR3 length: 17 residues. Germline-derived CDR1 and CDR2 are MDHEN and SYDVKM. CDR3 bases: TGTGCCAGCAGTATAATAAGCAGGACAGGGGAGGAGGAGACCCAGTACTTC. The encoded protein is CASSIISRTGEEETQYF. Supplemented by reference TRBV28 and TRBJ2-5, the full variable domain reads DVKVTQSSRYLVKRTGEKVFLECVQDMDHENMFWYRQDPGLGLRLIYFSYDVKMKEKGDIPEGYSVSREKKERFSLILESASTNQTSMYLCASSIISRTGEEETQYFGPGTRLLVL.

The chain combines TRBV19 with TRBJ1-2, with D maybe TRBD1 (6 bases). Trimming took off 7 bases at V and 5 bases at J, with 14 bases between the two ends. Germline values: CDR1 LNHDA, CDR2 SQIVND (reference sequence). The CDR3 loop spans 13 amino acids. CDR3 in DNA: TGTGCCAGTACCCCATCGGACAGTTATGGCTACACCTTC. Translated: CASTPSDSYGYTF.

Only a few counts were recorded for this clone. The CDR3 here is CASSPEDRVDGYTF. The CDR3 DNA sequence: TGCGCCAGCAGCCCAGAAGACAGGGTGGATGGCTACACCTTC. The V call is TRBV4-3, the J call TRBJ1-2; 7 nucleotides align to TRBD1. The germline V gene has CDR1 LGHNA and CDR2 YSLEER. The CDR3 contains 14 residues. Trimming at V came to 4 bases and at J to 6 bases, leaving 8 bases not matched to a gene.

The chain employs TRBV7-9 and TRBJ1-4; D is unclear. V was pared by 2 bases and J by 5 bases, with 6 bases between. The CDR3 spans 13 residues. Germline CDR1 reads SEHNR; CDR2 reads FQNEAQ (reference sequence). CDR3 region: CASSLSVNEKLFF. CDR3 DNA: TGTGCCAGCAGCTTATCGGTGAATGAAAAACTGTTTTTT.

The chain combines TRBV2 with TRBJ2-4, with D perhaps matching TRBD1 (6 bases). Trimming pared 10 bases from V and 8 bases from J, leaving 15 bases between. The CDR3 extends over 12 amino acids. Germline V gives CDR1 SNHLY, CDR2 FYNNEI. DNA of the CDR3: TGTGCCACCACAGGGAAGGGAGACATTCAGTACTTC. Residues: CATTGKGDIQYF.

This rearrangement joins TRBV15 to TRBJ2-3; 10 bases are shared with TRBD2. The CDR3 is 17 amino acids. Looked up from germline, CDR1 is LNHNV and CDR2 is YYDKDF (reference sequence). V trimming: 0 bases; J trimming: 0 bases; junction bases outside the gene matches: 3. The chain's CDR3 is CATSRDPTSGSTDTQYF. Here the CDR3 DNA reads TGTGCCACCAGCAGAGACCCGACTAGCGGGAGCACAGATACGCAGTATTTT.

In this sample, this clone turned up once. The chain uses TRBV15 and TRBJ2-1, with TRBD2 identical over 16 bases. The V gene's germline CDR1 is LNHNV and CDR2 YYDKDF (reference sequence). V shed 8 bases, J shed 7 bases, and the junction held 11 bases outside the gene matches. The CDR3 spans 17 residues. CDR3 sequence reads: CATLPGTSGGADNEQFF. CDR3 bases: TGTGCCACCCTACCCGGGACTAGCGGGGGGGCCGATAATGAGCAGTTCTTC.

The V and J genes are TRBV6-4 and TRBJ2-3; 11 positions match TRBD2. Losses at the gene ends were 3 bases for V and 1 base for J; bases not matched to a gene: 0. The CDR3 loop spans 15 amino acids. Germline loops: CDR1 MRHNA, CDR2 SNTAGT. Written as DNA, the CDR3 is TGTGCCAGCAGTGAGACTAGCGGGGGCACAGATACGCAGTATTTT. Amino acid sequence: CASSETSGGTDTQYF.

This sequence joins TRBV28 and TRBJ1-1, with D uncertain. The CDR3 loop spans 13 amino acids. Germline V gives CDR1 MDHEN, CDR2 SYDVKM. Trimming took 1 base from V and 4 from J, leaving 7 bases between them. This chain's CDR3 is CASSLSPGTEAFF. CDR3 sequence (DNA): TGTGCCAGCAGTTTATCCCCGGGCACTGAAGCTTTCTTT.

The V and J genes are TRBV4-3 and TRBJ1-1; D gene ambiguous. CDR3 length: 15 amino acids. The germline CDR1 and CDR2 sequences are LGHNA and YSLEER. V was clipped by 0 bases and J by 1 base, with 9 bases between them. The CDR3 coding sequence is TGCGCCAGCAGCCAAGATTGGCTCCGGAACACTGAAGCTTTCTTT. Its protein product is CASSQDWLRNTEAFF.

This chain connects TRBV5-6 to TRBJ2-7; possible D gene TRBD2, 7 bases. CDR3 length: 14 amino acids. In germline, CDR1 is SGHDT, CDR2 YYEEEE. Deletions cut 0 bases from V and 5 bases from J, with 12 bases between. CDR3 coding DNA: TGTGCCAGCAGCTTGGAACGGGGGGCAAACGAGCAGTACTTC. Amino acids: CASSLERGANEQYF.

The chain uses TRBV2 and TRBJ1-2; D is ambiguous. The CDR3 covers 13 residues. Germline V lookup: CDR1 SNHLY, CDR2 FYNNEI. Trimming shortened V by 6 bases and J by 6 bases, and 14 bases separated the two germline ends. In nucleotides, the CDR3 is TGTGCCAGCAGATCCATCCCGGCGGATGGCTACACCTTC. It yields the protein CASRSIPADGYTF. Complete variable domain (other parts from reference TRBV2 and TRBJ1-2): EPEVTQTPSHQVTQMGQEVILRCVPISNHLYFYWYRQILGQKVEFLVSFYNNEISEKSEIFDDQFSVERPDGSNFTLKIRSTKLEDSAMYFCASRSIPADGYTFGSGTRLTVV.

This chain links TRBV4-3 with TRBJ2-5; 10 bases are shared with TRBD2. There are 15 residues in the CDR3. V dropped 1 base and J dropped 4; count of bases not matched to a gene: 3. CDR1 and CDR2 from the germline V gene are LGHNA and YSLEER. CDR3 nucleotides: TGCGCCAGCAGCCAAGCAAGACTAGCGGGAGAGACCCAGTACTTC. Amino acid sequence: CASSQARLAGETQYF.

The gene calls are TRBV27 and TRBJ1-1; D perhaps matches TRBD1 (5 bases). V lost 5 bases and J lost 4, with 14 bases in between. Per the germline V gene, CDR1 is MNHEY and CDR2 is SMNVEV (reference sequence). This CDR3 spans 14 amino acids. The CDR3: CASSPSSGVTEAFF. The CDR3 DNA sequence: TGTGCCAGCAGTCCCTCCTCGGGGGTCACTGAAGCTTTCTTT.

This rearrangement joins TRBV7-3 to TRBJ2-7, with D possibly being TRBD1 (6 bases). V was pared by 5 bases and J by 2 bases, with 16 bases between. There are 15 residues in the CDR3. The germline V gene encodes CDR1 SGHTA and CDR2 FQGTGA. Here the CDR3 DNA reads TGTGCCAGCAGCCTTGGGGAACAGGGCGCCTACGAGCAGTACTTC. Its protein product is CASSLGEQGAYEQYF.

The chain combines TRBV19 with TRBJ1-4; D remains ambiguous. CDR3 length: 15 amino acids. Trimming removed 0 bases at V and 13 bases at J, with 18 bases between. Germline V gene sequence: CDR1 LNHDA, CDR2 SQIVND (reference sequence). CDR3 DNA: TGTGCCAGTAGTATAGATCTGGAGACGAACGAGTTACTGTTTTTT. Protein sequence: CASSIDLETNELLFF.

The V call is TRBV9, the J call TRBJ2-3; D is possibly TRBD1 (5 bases). Trimming stripped 7 bases from V and 5 bases from J, with 14 bases between. Germline assignment: CDR1 SGDLS and CDR2 YYNGEE. The CDR3 has 13 residues. The DNA of the CDR3 is TGTGCCAGCCTGGGCAGGGATGAAGATACGCAGTATTTT. The encoded protein is CASLGRDEDTQYF.

The rearrangement links TRBV5-1 to TRBJ2-5; 8 bases are shared with TRBD2. Trimming cost V 0 bases and J 5 bases; bases outside gene matches: 3. Germline CDR1 reads SGHRS; CDR2 reads YFSETQ. This CDR3 has 14 amino acids. CDR3 DNA: TGCGCCAGCAGCTTGGCGGGAGGGAGTGAGACCCAGTACTTC. Its protein product is CASSLAGGSETQYF.

The chain has TRBV28 and TRBJ2-1, with TRBD1 matching over 8 bases. The germline gives CDR1 MDHEN, CDR2 SYDVKM. This CDR3 contains 16 residues. V trimming: 3 bases; J trimming: 3 bases; junction bases outside the gene matches: 7. The CDR3, as DNA: TGTGCCAGCAGTTTTGGGTCAGGGGGCTTCTACAATGAGCAGTTCTTC. It codes for CASSFGSGGFYNEQFF. Full variable domain (rest looked up from reference TRBV28 and TRBJ2-1): DVKVTQSSRYLVKRTGEKVFLECVQDMDHENMFWYRQDPGLGLRLIYFSYDVKMKEKGDIPEGYSVSREKKERFSLILESASTNQTSMYLCASSFGSGGFYNEQFFGPGTRLTVL.

The rearrangement joins TRBV10-2 to TRBJ2-3, with D possibly TRBD2 on 5 matching bases. V lost 6 bases, J lost 0 bases, and 16 bases lay in between. Germline assignment: CDR1 WSHSY and CDR2 SAAADI. The CDR3 runs to 16 residues. Here the CDR3 reads CASRSEGIESTDTQYF. The CDR3 DNA reads TGCGCCAGCAGGTCCGAGGGAATTGAGAGCACAGATACGCAGTATTTT.

In this sample, this clone turned up once. The chain recombines TRBV9 with TRBJ2-7; TRBD1 matches at 7 bases. The germline V gene encodes CDR1 SGDLS and CDR2 YYNGEE. Trimming removed 4 bases from V and 6 bases from J; junction bases left unmatched: 13. The CDR3 sequence is 15 residues long. This chain's CDR3 is CASSPKIGTALEQYF. CDR3 coding DNA: TGTGCCAGCAGCCCCAAAATCGGGACAGCCCTCGAGCAGTACTTC.

The chain is built from TRBV10-3 and TRBJ1-2; TRBD1 matches 8 bases. V shed 0 bases and J 4 bases; nucleotides not matched to a gene: 4. The germline gives CDR1 ENHRY, CDR2 SYGVKD. This CDR3 comprises 15 residues. The CDR3 reads CAISESRTGTYGYTF. The CDR3 region has the DNA TGTGCCATCAGTGAGTCGAGGACAGGGACCTATGGCTACACCTTC.

J is TRBJ1-1 and V is TRBV7-3; unclear D gene. This CDR3 spans 14 amino acids. Trimming removed 1 base from V and 4 bases from J, with 10 bases in between. Germline V gene sequence: CDR1 SGHTA, CDR2 FQGTGA. CDR3 sequence (DNA): TGTGCCAGCAGCTTAATTGGAGATAGCACTGAAGCTTTCTTT. The encoded protein is CASSLIGDSTEAFF.